This passage covers 31 T cell receptor beta chains from one sample sequenced in a study of blood T cell repertoires in COVID-19. Clones were sequenced by immunoSEQ multiplex PCR, and TCRdb holds only the in-frame ones, with some missing. Found here are around 290,000 clones, roughly 90% of them singletons; the top ten hold about 2.2%. The sequenced material came from peripheral blood. The receptors come from a woman in her thirties with COVID-19, enrolled during active disease.

The chain links TRBV14 to TRBJ1-1, with a weak D call TRBD1 (6 bases). Germline CDR1 is SGHDN and CDR2 is FVKESK. CDR3 length: 14 residues. Trimming stripped 0 bases from V and 6 bases from J, with 11 bases between. CDR3 loop: CASSQEWGGAEAFF. CDR3 sequence (DNA): TGTGCCAGCAGCCAAGAGTGGGGGGGCGCTGAAGCTTTCTTT.

V is TRBV6-5 and J is TRBJ1-1; TRBD1 might be the D (5 bases). Trimming cost V 6 bases and J 2 bases, with 7 bases left between them. This CDR3 is built from 12 residues. Looked up from germline, CDR1 is MNHEY and CDR2 is SVGAGI. CDR3 nucleotide sequence: TGTGCCAGCAGGCAGGGAAACACTGAAGCTTTCTTT. It codes for CASRQGNTEAFF.

The CDR3, as DNA: TGTGCCAGCAGTTTGGGGACAGGGGTTGGGGAGCTGTTTTTT. Its protein product is CASSLGTGVGELFF. The rearrangement uses TRBV27 and TRBJ2-2; 10 nucleotides agree with TRBD1. This CDR3 contains 14 residues. Germline CDR1 reads MNHEY; CDR2 reads SMNVEV (reference sequence). Unmatched junction bases numbered 3, after V lost 3 bases and J lost 8 bases.

The chain is built from TRBV7-9 and TRBJ2-6; 7 bases match TRBD1. Germline V gives CDR1 SEHNR, CDR2 FQNEAQ (reference sequence). The ends lost 5 bases at V and 1 base at J; junction bases unmatched: 2. The CDR3 runs 15 residues. The CDR3 sequence is CASSQQGSGANVLTF. CDR3 nucleotides: TGTGCCAGCAGCCAACAGGGGTCTGGGGCCAACGTCCTGACTTTC.

The chain is built from TRBV30 and TRBJ1-1, with D possibly matching TRBD1 (5 bases). With 3 bases removed from V and 4 bases from J, the gap between germline ends came to 12 bases. Per the germline V gene, CDR1 is GTSNPN and CDR2 is SVGIG (reference sequence). The CDR3 loop spans 13 amino acids. CDR3 protein: CAWSVAGGTEAFF. The CDR3 region has the DNA TGTGCCTGGAGCGTCGCCGGGGGCACTGAAGCTTTCTTT.

The V call is TRBV28, the J call TRBJ1-1; D is ambiguous. V was trimmed by 4 bases and J by 0 bases, leaving 15 bases between them. Germline V gene lookup returns CDR1 MDHEN and CDR2 SYDVKM. The CDR3 has 16 residues. The CDR3 sequence is CASSWPPGSMNTEAFF. The DNA of the CDR3 is TGTGCCAGCAGTTGGCCCCCTGGCAGTATGAACACTGAAGCTTTCTTT.

The chain uses TRBV5-4 and TRBJ1-4; 7 bases align to TRBD1. Unmatched junction bases numbered 10, after V lost 4 bases and J lost 7 bases. The CDR3 is made up of 15 amino acids. The germline CDR1 and CDR2 sequences are SGHNT and YYREEE (reference sequence). The CDR3 sequence is CASSPTTGQAEKLFF. The CDR3 DNA reads as TGTGCCAGCAGCCCCACGACAGGGCAGGCTGAAAAACTGTTTTTT.

The chain combines TRBV11-2 with TRBJ2-1, with 10 positions matching TRBD2. The CDR3 totals 16 residues. The V gene's germline CDR1 is SGHAT and CDR2 FQNNGV. Trimming removed 8 bases from V and 7 bases from J; junction bases left unmatched: 14. CDR3 in amino acids: CASSRESGRASNEQFF. CDR3 in DNA: TGTGCCAGCTCCCGGGAGAGCGGGAGGGCCAGTAATGAGCAGTTCTTC. Full variable domain (rest looked up from reference TRBV11-2 and TRBJ2-1): EAGVAQSPRYKIIEKRQSVAFWCNPISGHATLYWYQQILGQGPKLLIQFQNNGVVDDSQLPKDRFSAERLKGVDSTLKIQPAKLEDSAVYLCASSRESGRASNEQFFGPGTRLTVL.

The chain has TRBV6-1 and TRBJ1-4; D uncertain. Germline lookup yields CDR1 MNHNS and CDR2 SASEGT. The CDR3 loop spans 13 amino acids. V was pared by 0 bases and J by 8 bases, with 7 bases between. The CDR3 nucleotides read TGTGCCAGCAGTGAAGCGACGGGGGAAAAACTGTTTTTT. This translates into CASSEATGEKLFF.

V gene TRBV27 combines with J gene TRBJ1-5; the match to TRBD1 covers 7 bases. CDR3 size: 13 residues. Germline loops: CDR1 MNHEY, CDR2 SMNVEV (reference sequence). Losses at the gene ends were 5 bases for V and 6 bases for J; bases not matched to a gene: 4. CDR3 bases: TGTGCCAGCAGTAAGACAGGGCTTCAGCCCCAGCATTTT. This gives the protein CASSKTGLQPQHF.

This chain joins TRBV6-5 and TRBJ2-3; the D gene is possibly TRBD2 (5 bases). This CDR3 is 15 amino acids long. The V gene lost 6 bases and the J gene lost 0 bases, with 13 bases spanning the gap. Germline loops: CDR1 MNHEY, CDR2 SVGAGI. The CDR3 nucleotides read TGTGCCAGCAGCGGACTGGAGACTAGCACAGATACGCAGTATTTT. It yields the protein CASSGLETSTDTQYF.

This clone was observed a few times. The rearrangement uses TRBV19 and TRBJ2-3, with D unclear. V was shortened by 4 bases and J by 0 bases, with 8 bases between the two germline ends. The CDR3 length is 14 residues. CDR1 and CDR2 from the germline V gene are LNHDA and SQIVND (reference sequence). The chain's CDR3 is CASSSQASTDTQYF. In DNA, the CDR3 is TGTGCCAGTAGTAGCCAGGCTAGCACAGATACGCAGTATTTT.

The genes are TRBV5-1 and TRBJ1-5; 8 nucleotides line up with TRBD1. V shed 4 bases, J shed 6 bases, and the junction held 9 bases outside the gene matches. The CDR3 runs 15 residues. CDR1 and CDR2 from the germline V gene are SGHRS and YFSETQ. The CDR3 DNA sequence: TGCGCCAGCAGCCCCGGACAGGGAGGGGGTCAGCCCCAGCATTTT. Its translation: CASSPGQGGGQPQHF.

The rearrangement joins TRBV19 to TRBJ2-1, with TRBD2 matching 10 bases. Germline CDR1 LNHDA, CDR2 SQIVND (reference sequence). V lost 6 bases and J lost 7; bases outside the gene matches: 6. CDR3 size: 14 residues. CDR3 nucleotide sequence: TGTGCCAGTAGCCCTAGCGGGAGTTTGAATGAGCAGTTCTTC. Translated: CASSPSGSLNEQFF. Together with reference TRBV19 and TRBJ2-1, the CDR3 gives the full variable domain: DGGITQSPKYLFRKEGQNVTLSCEQNLNHDAMYWYRQDPGQGLRLIYYSQIVNDFQKGDIAEGYSVSREKKESFPLTVTSAQKNPTAFYLCASSPSGSLNEQFFGPGTRLTVL.

V gene TRBV18 combines with J gene TRBJ2-3; TRBD2 might be the D (6 bases). Germline V gives CDR1 KGHSH, CDR2 LQKENI. The CDR3 spans 17 residues. Trimming removed 3 bases at V and 0 bases at J, with 16 bases between. The CDR3 region is CASSPAEGGVSTDTQYF. CDR3 coding DNA: TGTGCCAGCTCACCTGCGGAGGGCGGAGTTAGCACAGATACGCAGTATTTT.

This clone has just one count. The chain couples TRBV3-1 (or the pseudogene TRBV3-2) to TRBJ1-4, with D possibly TRBD1 on 6 matching bases. Germline values: CDR1 LGHDT, CDR2 YNNKEL (reference sequence). Trimming removed 5 bases at V and 7 bases at J, with 14 bases between. The CDR3 runs to 14 residues. CDR3 region: CASSFRGSTEKLFF. In DNA, the CDR3 is TGTGCCAGCAGCTTCAGGGGTTCGACTGAAAAACTGTTTTTT.

The chain recombines TRBV6-4 with TRBJ1-2, with a weak D call TRBD1 (5 bases). V lost 0 bases to trimming and J lost 2 bases, with 10 bases between them. From germline, CDR1 is MRHNA and CDR2 SNTAGT. This CDR3 is built from 15 residues. CDR3 DNA: TGTGCCAGCAGTGACTCTACCACAGGCAACTATGGCTACACCTTC. Translation: CASSDSTTGNYGYTF.

The chain couples TRBV6-5 to TRBJ1-1, with unresolved D. This CDR3 is built from 13 residues. With 0 bases removed from V and 3 bases from J, the gap between germline ends came to 5 bases. CDR1 and CDR2 (germline): MNHEY, SVGAGI. The CDR3 protein is CASSYSADTEAFF. The CDR3 nucleotides are TGTGCCAGCAGTTACTCGGCGGACACTGAAGCTTTCTTT.

This clone appeared once. V and J are TRBV28 and TRBJ1-3; D possibly corresponds to TRBD1 (6 bases). Germline V lookup: CDR1 MDHEN, CDR2 SYDVKM. V was shortened by 8 bases and J by 3 bases, with 20 bases between the two germline ends. The CDR3 contains 16 residues. The CDR3 DNA is TGTGCCAGCGCCCAGTCCAGGGGCGCCGGTGGAAACACCATATATTTT. Its translation is CASAQSRGAGGNTIYF.

Concerning this clone itself: Other DNA sequences in the same sample also yield this CDR3. The chain uses TRBV5-1 and TRBJ1-1; 7 positions agree with TRBD1. The V gene's germline CDR1 is SGHRS and CDR2 YFSETQ. The V gene end was trimmed by 0 bases and the J gene end by 4 bases; junction bases not matched to a gene: 3. The CDR3 is 14 amino acids. The CDR3 DNA reads TGCGCCAGCAGCTTGGAACAGGGGAGCACTGAAGCTTTCTTT. This codes for CASSLEQGSTEAFF.

This CDR3 reads CASSLVAGGADTQYF. The DNA of the CDR3 is TGCGCCAGCAGCTTGGTAGCGGGAGGGGCAGATACGCAGTATTTT. V and J are TRBV5-1 and TRBJ2-3, with 11 bases identical to TRBD2. V trimming: 0 bases; J trimming: 4 bases; junction bases outside the gene matches: 1. Germline lookup yields CDR1 SGHRS and CDR2 YFSETQ. The CDR3 spans 15 residues.

J is TRBJ2-3 and V is TRBV21-1; the table's D call TRBD2 went unverified against the DNA. TRBV21-1 is given as a pseudogene. The CDR3 consists of 20 residues. CDR3 in amino acids: CASSKVIAKREGEGTDTQYF. The CDR3 DNA sequence: TGTGCCAGCAGCAAAGTTATAGCTAAGCGGGAGGGAGAGGGCACAGATACGCAGTATTTT.

The chain has TRBV11-2 and TRBJ2-7; D gene ambiguous. There are 13 residues in the CDR3. Germline values: CDR1 SGHAT, CDR2 FQNNGV. The V gene lost 6 bases and the J gene lost 2 bases, with 11 bases spanning the gap. This chain's CDR3 is CASSAGATYEQYF. The CDR3 nucleotides are TGTGCCAGCAGTGCAGGCGCCACCTACGAGCAGTACTTC.

The chain is built from TRBV7-2 and TRBJ1-3; D is unresolved. The CDR3 is made up of 13 amino acids. Germline V gives CDR1 SGHTA, CDR2 FQGNSA. The V gene lost 2 bases and the J gene lost 8 bases, with 10 bases spanning the gap. Written as DNA, the CDR3 is TGTGCCAGCAGCTTAAAATCAACGGACACCATATATTTT. Protein sequence: CASSLKSTDTIYF. Full variable domain (outside the CDR3, taken from reference TRBV7-2 and TRBJ1-3): GAGVSQSPSNKVTEKGKDVELRCDPISGHTALYWYRQSLGQGLEFLIYFQGNSAPDKSGLPSDRFSAERTGGSVSTLTIQRTQQEDSAVYLCASSLKSTDTIYFGEGSWLTVV.

The chain carries TRBV2 and TRBJ1-3; a weak D match, TRBD1 (6 bases). Germline V CDR1 and CDR2: SNHLY, FYNNEI. The V end was cut by 6 bases, the J end by 0 bases, with 21 bases between. The CDR3 runs 18 residues. The CDR3: CASRPDSPYSNSGNTIYF. The CDR3 DNA follows: TGTGCCAGCAGACCGGACAGTCCATATTCTAACTCTGGAAACACCATATATTTT.

The genes are TRBV5-4 and TRBJ2-7; weak D call: TRBD1 (7 bases). The CDR3 length is 13 residues. Trimming shortened V by 9 bases and J by 2 bases, and 15 bases separated the two germline ends. Germline loops: CDR1 SGHNT, CDR2 YYREEE (reference sequence). DNA for the CDR3: TGTGCCACTGGGGGGACAGACACCTACGAGCAGTACTTC. This encodes CATGGTDTYEQYF.

The chain combines TRBV19 with TRBJ1-1, with 8 positions matching TRBD1. Germline V lookup: CDR1 LNHDA, CDR2 SQIVND (reference sequence). The V segment lost 5 bases and the J segment 5 bases; nucleotides outside the gene matches: 10. The CDR3 has 15 amino acids. CDR3 residues: CASSLPGGARTEAFF. The CDR3 bases are TGTGCCAGTAGTCTGCCAGGGGGCGCGAGGACTGAAGCTTTCTTT.

This chain links TRBV5-6 with TRBJ1-1; weak D call: TRBD1 (5 bases). V gave up 4 bases and J gave up 1 base, with 8 bases separating them. The CDR3 covers 13 residues. Germline loops: CDR1 SGHDT, CDR2 YYEEEE. This CDR3 is CASSPDKNTEAFF. Here the CDR3 DNA reads TGTGCCAGCAGCCCGGACAAGAACACTGAAGCTTTCTTT.

The chain has TRBV6-6 and TRBJ1-5; 8 bases are shared with TRBD1. This CDR3 is 13 amino acids long. Trimming at V came to 6 bases and at J to 7 bases, leaving 5 bases not matched to a gene. Germline V gene data show CDR1 as MNHNY and CDR2 as SVGAGI (reference sequence). The CDR3 nucleotides read TGTGCCAGCAGCTTACAGGGGGGGCAGCCCCAGCATTTT. Encoded protein: CASSLQGGQPQHF.

The V and J genes are TRBV7-2 and TRBJ1-5; no clear D. The CDR3 has 13 amino acids. Per germline, CDR1 SGHTA and CDR2 FQGNSA. Trimming stripped 3 bases from V and 3 bases from J, with 6 bases between. The CDR3 here is CASSFVINQPQHF. CDR3 DNA: TGTGCCAGCAGCTTCGTAATCAATCAGCCCCAGCATTTT.

The chain is built from TRBV7-3 and TRBJ2-1; weak D call: TRBD2 (6 bases). CDR1 is SGHTA, CDR2 FQGTGA, per germline. The CDR3 loop spans 15 amino acids. The germline V and J ends were trimmed by 5 bases and 2 bases, with 13 bases remaining between them. Written as DNA, the CDR3 is TGTGCCAGCAGCGAAATAGCGGATACCTACAATGAGCAGTTCTTC. Protein: CASSEIADTYNEQFF.